The 22 T cell receptor beta chains given below trace back to one sample, sequenced in a study of spatial heterogeneity in lung cancer (dated by TCRdb to about 2019). The antigens these receptors bind are not known. The library was obtained by 5' RACE. Sequenced using a NextSeq 500. The public reads were run again by TCRdb, first through fastp at Q25 and then through MiXCR, and only productive beta chains were kept. Rows with one shared CDR3 protein collapse into an entry with the most common genes and DNA. Recorded for this sample are around 95,000 distinct CDR3 sequences; around 4.8% of them occurred a single time. About 20% of the sample lies in the top ten. The time point label, as the study defines it: sample taken at primary tumor resection. The investigation overall reported the following: A correlation was observed between the number of expanded intratumoral alpha and beta TCRs and the tumor nonsynonymous mutation count.

The sequencing used lung tumor tissue, collected at surgery. Receptors originate from a male donor with early-stage non-small cell lung cancer.

The rearrangement links TRBV12-3 or TRBV12-4 to TRBJ2-3, with D tentatively TRBD2 (7 bases). The germline V and J ends were trimmed by 3 bases and 6 bases, with 28 bases remaining between them. This CDR3 is built from 19 residues. This CDR3 is CASSLGHLRLGGGADTQYF. CDR3 nucleotide sequence: TGTGCCAGCAGTTTGGGACATTTACGTCTTGGCGGGGGTGCCGATACGCAGTATTTT.

This clonotype was seen at least ten times. V and J are TRBV20-1 and TRBJ2-2, with a possible D match to TRBD2 (6 bases). The germline CDR1 and CDR2 sequences are DFQATT and SNEGSKA (reference sequence). This CDR3 region has 15 residues. The V end lost 2 bases, the J end lost 5 bases, and 15 bases lay between the germline ends. The chain's CDR3 is CSARSRSGITGELFF. The CDR3 region has the DNA TGCAGTGCTAGATCCCGTAGCGGAATAACCGGGGAGCTGTTTTTT.

This clonotype has at least ten counts. The chain has TRBV27 and TRBJ2-4, with 11 bases fitting TRBD1. Germline assignment: CDR1 MNHEY and CDR2 SMNVEV (reference sequence). CDR3 length equals 13 residues. Trimming removed 4 bases from V and 8 bases from J; junction bases left unmatched: 1. The CDR3 DNA is TGTGCCAGCAGTTGGACAGGGGGCTACATTCAGTACTTC. It specifies CASSWTGGYIQYF.

This clonotype was detected ten times or more. The chain uses TRBV2 and TRBJ2-4; D remains unclear. The CDR3 covers 14 residues. V was pared by 4 bases and J by 1 base, with 8 bases between. The germline V gene has CDR1 SNHLY and CDR2 FYNNEI. CDR3 DNA: TGTGCCAGCAGTGTGCCCGGTGCCAAAAACATTCAGTACTTC. Its protein product is CASSVPGAKNIQYF.

This clonotype was recorded at least ten times. V usage is TRBV29-1 and J usage is TRBJ2-2; TRBD2 is a possible D gene (6 bases). The CDR3 spans 14 residues. Germline lookup yields CDR1 SQVTM and CDR2 ANQGSEA. V was trimmed by 4 bases and J by 1 base, leaving 10 bases between them. CDR3 sequence (DNA): TGCAGCGTTGTAGCGGACCTGAACACCGGGGAGCTGTTTTTT. Translating it yields CSVVADLNTGELFF.

In this sample, this clonotype turned up many times. This chain's CDR3 is CSVLIGVDLLREQYF. The CDR3 coding sequence is TGCAGCGTTCTGATAGGAGTGGACCTTTTGAGGGAGCAGTACTTC. The chain has TRBV29-1 and TRBJ2-7, with no clear D. The V and J ends lost 5 bases and 7 bases respectively, with 24 bases between them. This CDR3 has 15 amino acids. CDR1 is SQVTM and CDR2 is ANQGSEA in the germline V gene.

This clonotype was observed a handful of times. CDR3 nucleotide sequence: TGCAGTGCTAGAGACTTTAGCGGGAACTCCTACGAGCAGTACTTC. It yields the protein CSARDFSGNSYEQYF. The genes are TRBV20-1 and TRBJ2-7; TRBD2 matches at 8 bases. This CDR3 spans 15 amino acids. CDR1 is DFQATT, CDR2 SNEGSKA, per germline (reference sequence). V shed 0 bases, J shed 0 bases, and the junction held 4 bases outside the gene matches.

This clonotype was counted at least ten times. This chain connects TRBV7-9 to TRBJ2-3, with 7 bases that match TRBD1. This CDR3 has 16 amino acids. Germline lookup yields CDR1 SEHNR and CDR2 FQNEAQ (reference sequence). The V segment lost 0 bases and the J segment 3 bases; nucleotides outside the gene matches: 6. For the CDR3, the DNA is TGTGCCAGCAGCTTAGCGCCGAAGACAGGGACAGATACGCAGTATTTT. It codes for CASSLAPKTGTDTQYF.

The table lists this clonotype with many counts. The J gene is TRBJ1-1, the V gene TRBV5-1; D is unresolved. Germline V CDR1 and CDR2: SGHRS, YFSETQ. The length of the CDR3 is 15 residues. V lost 0 bases, J lost 0 bases, and 9 bases lay in between. The CDR3 DNA reads TGCGCCAGCAGCTTGGGGCGGGCGATGAACACTGAAGCTTTCTTT. Its protein product is CASSLGRAMNTEAFF.

This clonotype was observed at least ten times. The chain uses TRBV28 and TRBJ2-7; weak D call: TRBD2 (7 bases). Germline values: CDR1 MDHEN, CDR2 SYDVKM. V lost 10 bases and J 3 bases, leaving 16 bases between the germline ends. There are 13 residues in the CDR3. CDR3 nucleotides: TGTGCCACTTTGGGGGGGGCCGGCTACGAGCAGTACTTC. Translated: CATLGGAGYEQYF.

This clonotype was seen at least ten times. A read error may account for a junction end that differs from germline. The rearrangement uses TRBV29-1 and TRBJ2-1; D is possibly TRBD1 (5 bases). The germline V gene has CDR1 SQVTM and CDR2 ANQGSEA. The CDR3 is 14 amino acids. The CDR3 coding sequence is TGCAGCGCTGAAGGGGCGGCACGTTCCAATGAGCAGTTCTTC. Translated, it gives CSAEGAARSNEQFF.

This clonotype was seen only a few times. The chain recombines TRBV7-8 with TRBJ2-1, with 9 bases lining up with TRBD2. J was trimmed by 5 bases and V by 5 bases; bases with no gene match: 7. Per germline, CDR1 SGHVS and CDR2 FQNEAQ. This CDR3 is 15 amino acids long. This CDR3 is CASSPRRLADNEQFF. As DNA, the CDR3 is TGTGCCAGCAGCCCTCGGAGACTAGCGGACAATGAGCAGTTCTTC.

The chain recombines TRBV27 with TRBJ2-2; the D is unclear. Germline V gene sequence: CDR1 MNHEY, CDR2 SMNVEV (reference sequence). CDR3 length: 15 amino acids. Trimming left V 0 bases short and J 4 bases short, with 9 bases between. CDR3 sequence: CASSLSRATTGELFF. The CDR3 DNA is TGTGCCAGCAGTTTATCCCGGGCCACCACCGGGGAGCTGTTTTTT.

Many counts were recorded for this clonotype. V is TRBV20-1 and J is TRBJ2-1; 10 positions agree with TRBD2. The germline V gene encodes CDR1 DFQATT and CDR2 SNEGSKA (reference sequence). V gave up 6 bases and J gave up 6 bases; unmatched junction bases: 8. The CDR3 runs to 14 residues. CDR3 region: CSARGLAGANEQFF. The CDR3 region has the DNA TGCAGTGCCAGGGGTCTAGCGGGAGCCAATGAGCAGTTCTTC.

Many counts were recorded for this clonotype. This chain connects TRBV5-5 to TRBJ1-1, with D perhaps matching TRBD1 (5 bases). Germline loops: CDR1 SGHKS, CDR2 YYEKEE (reference sequence). V lost 6 bases to trimming and J lost 6 bases, with 18 bases between them. CDR3 length equals 14 residues. The chain's CDR3 is CASKSRDLFAEAFF. The CDR3 bases are TGTGCCAGCAAGTCCCGGGACCTCTTCGCTGAAGCTTTCTTT. The variable domain in full, with the rest retrieved from reference TRBV5-5 and TRBJ1-1, is DAGVTQSPTHLIKTRGQQVTLRCSPISGHKSVSWYQQVLGQGPQFIFQYYEKEERGRGNFPDRFSARQFPNYSSELNVNALLLGDSALYLCASKSRDLFAEAFFGQGTRLTVV.

This clonotype has ten or more counts. The chain links TRBV6-6 to TRBJ2-5; maybe TRBD1 (6 bases). This CDR3 has 16 residues. The germline gives CDR1 MNHNY, CDR2 SVGAGI (reference sequence). Deletions cut 6 bases from V and 3 bases from J, with 20 bases between. The CDR3: CASRLRTVILEETQYF. In nucleotides, the CDR3 is TGTGCCAGCAGGCTTAGGACAGTAATACTCGAAGAGACCCAGTACTTC.

This clonotype was seen ten or more times. The chain carries TRBV20-1 and TRBJ1-6; D ambiguous. The CDR3 sequence is 13 residues long. The V end lost 6 bases, the J end lost 12 bases, and 18 bases lay between the germline ends. Germline lookup yields CDR1 DFQATT and CDR2 SNEGSKA (reference sequence). The CDR3 sequence: CSARPLNQGPLHF. CDR3 DNA sequence: TGCAGTGCCCGACCGCTGAATCAAGGACCCCTCCACTTT.

Only one count was recorded for this clonotype. A single base separates this from a much larger clone, so it may be a read error. The chain combines TRBV3-1 with TRBJ1-5, with 8 bases lining up with TRBD1. The end of the DNA is better explained by TRBJ2-3, so the J call may be wrong. CDR1 is LGHDT and CDR2 is YNNKEL in the germline V gene (reference sequence). The CDR3 loop spans 15 amino acids. The CDR3 DNA reads as TGTGCCAGCAGCCAAGATTCAGGGGGCAATCAGCCCCAGTATTTT. It encodes CASSQDSGGNQPQYF.

This clonotype was found many times. One junction end disagrees with the germline gene, perhaps due to a read error. This chain connects TRBV3-1 to TRBJ2-5; D is undetermined. The CDR3 covers 11 residues. The germline gives CDR1 LGHDT, CDR2 YNNKEL (reference sequence). CDR3 sequence reads: CASSQVSALSF. CDR3 coding DNA: TGTGCCAGCAGCCAGGTCTCGGCACTATCCTTC.

Here the CDR3 DNA reads TGTGCCAGCAGCTATGCCGGGACAGGGAGCGACGAGCAGTACTTC. It yields the protein CASSYAGTGSDEQYF. The chain recombines TRBV12-3 or TRBV12-4 with TRBJ2-7; TRBD1 aligns across 9 bases. V trimming: 6 bases; J trimming: 5 bases; junction bases outside the gene matches: 11. CDR3 length: 15 residues.

Ten or more counts support this clonotype. This chain links TRBV27 with TRBJ1-3; a weak D match, TRBD1 (6 bases). There are 15 residues in the CDR3. Trimming left V 5 bases short and J 0 bases short, with 11 bases between. Germline CDR1 and CDR2: MNHEY and SMNVEV (reference sequence). DNA for the CDR3: TGTGCCAGCAGTAAGACAGGCGGCTCTGGAAACACCATATATTTT. Translation: CASSKTGGSGNTIYF.

The V and J genes are TRBV2 and TRBJ2-3, with a possible D match to TRBD1 (5 bases). There are 14 residues in the CDR3. Germline-derived CDR1 and CDR2 are SNHLY and FYNNEI. V was trimmed by 4 bases and J by 4 bases, leaving 12 bases between them. CDR3 sequence (DNA): TGTGCCAGCAGTGTTAGCAGGGCGCCAGATACGCAGTATTTT. Protein: CASSVSRAPDTQYF.